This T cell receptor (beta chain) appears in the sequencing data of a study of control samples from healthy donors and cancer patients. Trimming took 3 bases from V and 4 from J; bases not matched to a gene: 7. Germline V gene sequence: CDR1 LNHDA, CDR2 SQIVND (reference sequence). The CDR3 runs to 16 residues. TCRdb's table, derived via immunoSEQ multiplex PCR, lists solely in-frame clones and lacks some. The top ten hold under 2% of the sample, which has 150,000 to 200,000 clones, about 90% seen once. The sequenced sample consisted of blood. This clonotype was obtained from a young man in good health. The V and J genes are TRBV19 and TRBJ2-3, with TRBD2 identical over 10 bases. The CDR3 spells CASSITSGVMADTQYF. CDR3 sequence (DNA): TGTGCCAGTAGTATCACTAGCGGGGTAATGGCAGATACGCAGTATTTT.